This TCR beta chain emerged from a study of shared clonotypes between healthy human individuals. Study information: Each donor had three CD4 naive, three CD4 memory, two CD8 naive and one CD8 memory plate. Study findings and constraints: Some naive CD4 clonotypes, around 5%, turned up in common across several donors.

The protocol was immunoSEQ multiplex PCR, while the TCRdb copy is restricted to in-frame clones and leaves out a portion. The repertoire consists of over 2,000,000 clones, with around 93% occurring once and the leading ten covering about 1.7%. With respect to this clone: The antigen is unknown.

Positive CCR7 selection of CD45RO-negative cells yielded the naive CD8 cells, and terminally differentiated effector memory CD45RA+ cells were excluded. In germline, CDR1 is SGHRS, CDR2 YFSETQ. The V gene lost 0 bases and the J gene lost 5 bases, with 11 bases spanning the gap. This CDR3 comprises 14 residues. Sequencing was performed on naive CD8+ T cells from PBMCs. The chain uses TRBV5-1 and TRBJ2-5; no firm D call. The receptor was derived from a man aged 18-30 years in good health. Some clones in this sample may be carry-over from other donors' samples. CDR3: CASSLGRLGETQYF. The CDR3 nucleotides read TGCGCCAGCAGCTTGGGCCGGCTGGGGGAGACCCAGTACTTC.